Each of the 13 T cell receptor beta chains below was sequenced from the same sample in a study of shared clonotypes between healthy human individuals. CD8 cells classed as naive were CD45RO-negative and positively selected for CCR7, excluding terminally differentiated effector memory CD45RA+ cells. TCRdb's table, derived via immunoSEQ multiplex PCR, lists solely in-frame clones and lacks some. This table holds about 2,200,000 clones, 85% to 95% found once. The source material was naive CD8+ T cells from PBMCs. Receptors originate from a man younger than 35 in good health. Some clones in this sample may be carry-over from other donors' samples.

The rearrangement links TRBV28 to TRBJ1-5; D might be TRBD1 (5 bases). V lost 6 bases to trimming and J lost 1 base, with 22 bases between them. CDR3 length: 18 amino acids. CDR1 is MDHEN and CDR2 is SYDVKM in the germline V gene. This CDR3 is CASSSSPLGPRSNQPQHF. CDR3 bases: TGTGCCAGCAGCTCCTCCCCTCTGGGGCCCCGGAGCAATCAGCCCCAGCATTTT.

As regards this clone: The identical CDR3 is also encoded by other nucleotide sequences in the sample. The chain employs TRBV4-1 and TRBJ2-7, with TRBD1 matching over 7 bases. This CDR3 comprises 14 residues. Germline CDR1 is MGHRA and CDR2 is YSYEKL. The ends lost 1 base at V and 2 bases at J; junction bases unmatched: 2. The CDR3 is CASSQGTGTYEQYF. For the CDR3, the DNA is TGCGCCAGCAGCCAAGGGACAGGCACCTACGAGCAGTACTTC.

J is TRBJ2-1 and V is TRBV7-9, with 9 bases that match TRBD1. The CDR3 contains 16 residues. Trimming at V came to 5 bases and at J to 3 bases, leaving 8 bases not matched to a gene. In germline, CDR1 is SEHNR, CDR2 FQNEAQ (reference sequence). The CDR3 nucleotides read TGTGCCAGCAGCAATGGGACAGGGTTCGACTACAATGAGCAGTTCTTC. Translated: CASSNGTGFDYNEQFF.

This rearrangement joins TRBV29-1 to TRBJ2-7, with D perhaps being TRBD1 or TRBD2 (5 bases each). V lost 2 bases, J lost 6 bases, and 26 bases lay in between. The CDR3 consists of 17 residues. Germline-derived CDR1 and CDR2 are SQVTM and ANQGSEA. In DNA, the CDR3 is TGCAGCGTTGAAAGCAGTGGGGCGGGTTTAGGATTACGCGAGCAGTACTTC. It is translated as CSVESSGAGLGLREQYF.

The CDR3 nucleotides read TGTGCCAGAAGCCCGGGCAAGCATAGCAATCAGCCCCAGCATTTT. It encodes CARSPGKHSNQPQHF. The chain joins TRBV5-3 to TRBJ1-5; D gene unclear. TRBV5-3 is recorded as an ORF, its role being uncertain. Trimming stripped 4 bases from V and 0 bases from J, with 11 bases between. This CDR3 region has 15 residues.

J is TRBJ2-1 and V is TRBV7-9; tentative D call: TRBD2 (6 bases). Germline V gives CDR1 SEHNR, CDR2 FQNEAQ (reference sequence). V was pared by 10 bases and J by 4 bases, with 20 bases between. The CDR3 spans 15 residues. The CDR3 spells CATSPGVAEYNEQFF. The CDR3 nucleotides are TGTGCCACCTCACCCGGGGTAGCGGAGTACAATGAGCAGTTCTTC.

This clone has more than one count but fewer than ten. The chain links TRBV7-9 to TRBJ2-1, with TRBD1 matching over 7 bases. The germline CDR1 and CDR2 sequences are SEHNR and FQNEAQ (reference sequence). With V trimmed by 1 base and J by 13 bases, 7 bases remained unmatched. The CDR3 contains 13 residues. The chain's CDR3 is CASSLVEGDSQFF. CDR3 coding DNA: TGTGCCAGCAGCTTAGTAGAGGGGGACAGCCAGTTCTTC.

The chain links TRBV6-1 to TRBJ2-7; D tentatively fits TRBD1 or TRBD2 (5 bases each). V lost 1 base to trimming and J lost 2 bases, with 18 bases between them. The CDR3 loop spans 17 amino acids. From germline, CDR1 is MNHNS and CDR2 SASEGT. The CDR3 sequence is CASSEGGGPQLPYEQYF. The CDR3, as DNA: TGTGCCAGCAGTGAAGGTGGGGGACCCCAGCTCCCCTACGAGCAGTACTTC.

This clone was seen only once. DNA for the CDR3: TGTGCCAGCAGCTTTTCGGCGGGTGGGGCCTACGAGCAGTACTTC. Protein product: CASSFSAGGAYEQYF. The V gene is TRBV27, the J gene TRBJ2-7, with D maybe TRBD2 (5 bases). Trimming pared 6 bases from V and 2 bases from J, leaving 17 bases between. In germline, CDR1 is MNHEY, CDR2 SMNVEV (reference sequence). The CDR3 runs to 15 residues.

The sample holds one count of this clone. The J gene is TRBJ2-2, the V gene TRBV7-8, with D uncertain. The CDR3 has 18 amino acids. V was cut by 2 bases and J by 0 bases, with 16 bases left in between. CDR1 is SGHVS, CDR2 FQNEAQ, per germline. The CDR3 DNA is TGTGCCAGCAGCTTACTGGCTTCTATCCTCGCGAACACCGGGGAGCTGTTTTTT. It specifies CASSLLASILANTGELFF.

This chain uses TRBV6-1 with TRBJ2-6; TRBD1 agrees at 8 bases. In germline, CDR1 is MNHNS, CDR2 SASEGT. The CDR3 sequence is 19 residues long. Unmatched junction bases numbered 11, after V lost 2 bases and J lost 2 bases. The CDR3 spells CASSEYGRGRVTGANVLTF. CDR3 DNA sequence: TGTGCCAGCAGTGAATACGGCAGGGGGCGCGTAACTGGGGCCAACGTCCTGACTTTC.

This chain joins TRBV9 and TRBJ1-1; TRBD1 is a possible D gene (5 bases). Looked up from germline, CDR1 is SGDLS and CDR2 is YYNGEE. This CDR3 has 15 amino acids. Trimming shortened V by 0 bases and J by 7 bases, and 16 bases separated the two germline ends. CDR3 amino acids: CASSVAGARADEAFF. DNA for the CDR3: TGTGCCAGCAGCGTAGCCGGGGCCAGGGCGGATGAAGCTTTCTTT.

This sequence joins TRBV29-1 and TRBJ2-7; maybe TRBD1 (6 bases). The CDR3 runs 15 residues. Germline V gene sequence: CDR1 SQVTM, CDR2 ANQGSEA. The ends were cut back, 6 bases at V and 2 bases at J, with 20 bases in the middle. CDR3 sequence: CSVVNRDTLPYEQYF. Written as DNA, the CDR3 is TGCAGCGTAGTTAACCGGGACACCTTACCCTACGAGCAGTACTTC.